This T cell receptor (beta chain) was retrieved from a study of blood T cell repertoires in COVID-19. Looking at the study overall: Acute-phase and convalescent COVID-19 samples originated in the United States, Italy and Spain.

Those enrolled in Seattle joined during active infection and were followed longitudinally afterward. As processed by the authors: By means of reference gene primer amplification, nucleated cell counts were estimated. Profiled with immunoSEQ multiplex PCR; TCRdb holds only in-frame clones, not every one. V and J calls and clone size are given by that table; D and trimming were obtained from the DNA. The sample holds 95,000 to 100,000 clones; around 90% are singletons and the top ten take about 4%. Trimming cost V 0 bases and J 2 bases, with 11 bases left between them. Germline V gene sequence: CDR1 LGHDT, CDR2 YNNKEL (reference sequence). This CDR3 has 15 amino acids.

The chain links TRBV3-1 (or the pseudogene TRBV3-2) to TRBJ2-7; D is ambiguous. The receptor comes from a human donor with COVID-19, enrolled during active disease. The donor label of this sample is uncertain. Input material: peripheral blood. Here the CDR3 reads CASSQDSLAAYEQYF. CDR3 in DNA: TGTGCCAGCAGCCAAGATTCCCTGGCCGCCTACGAGCAGTACTTC.